This TCR beta chain comes out of a study of control samples from healthy donors and cancer patients. The method was immunoSEQ multiplex PCR; TCRdb's version includes in-frame clones alone and lacks a portion of them. The table has 90,000 or so clones, about 88% seen once. Looked up from germline, CDR1 is MNHNY and CDR2 is SVGAGI (reference sequence). The CDR3 runs to 15 residues. V dropped 2 bases and J dropped 8; count of bases not matched to a gene: 5. This rearrangement joins TRBV6-6 to TRBJ2-2; 10 positions match TRBD2. The sequence came from a woman in her 70s in good health. The source material was blood. The CDR3 sequence is CASSYVLAGVGELFF. The CDR3 region has the DNA TGTGCCAGCAGTTACGTGCTAGCGGGGGTGGGGGAGCTGTTTTTT.